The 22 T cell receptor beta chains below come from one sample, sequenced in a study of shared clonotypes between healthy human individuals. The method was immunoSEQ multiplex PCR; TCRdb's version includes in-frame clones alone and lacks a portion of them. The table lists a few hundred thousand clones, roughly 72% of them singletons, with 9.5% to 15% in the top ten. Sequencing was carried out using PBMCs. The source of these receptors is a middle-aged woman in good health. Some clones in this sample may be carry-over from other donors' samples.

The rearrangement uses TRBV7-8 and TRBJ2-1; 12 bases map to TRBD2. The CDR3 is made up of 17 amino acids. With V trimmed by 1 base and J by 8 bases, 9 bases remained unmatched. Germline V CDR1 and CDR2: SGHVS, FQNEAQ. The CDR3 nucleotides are TGTGCCAGCAGCTTAGAGACTAGCGGGAGTTGGACCGATGAGCAGTTCTTC. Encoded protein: CASSLETSGSWTDEQFF.

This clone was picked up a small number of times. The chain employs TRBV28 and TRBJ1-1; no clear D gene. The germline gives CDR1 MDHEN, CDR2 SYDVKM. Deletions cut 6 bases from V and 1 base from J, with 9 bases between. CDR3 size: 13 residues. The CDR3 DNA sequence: TGTGCCAGCAGCCACTACAGGAACACTGAAGCTTTCTTT. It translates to CASSHYRNTEAFF. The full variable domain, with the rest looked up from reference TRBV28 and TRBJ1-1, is DVKVTQSSRYLVKRTGEKVFLECVQDMDHENMFWYRQDPGLGLRLIYFSYDVKMKEKGDIPEGYSVSREKKERFSLILESASTNQTSMYLCASSHYRNTEAFFGQGTRLTVV.

The CDR3 region is CASGRNQPQHF. CDR3 DNA: TGTGCCAGCGGGCGCAATCAGCCCCAGCATTTT. The chain employs TRBV6-1 and TRBJ1-5; D remains unclear. The CDR3 length is 11 residues. Germline CDR1 MNHNS, CDR2 SASEGT. V lost 8 bases, J lost 2 bases, and 4 bases lay in between.

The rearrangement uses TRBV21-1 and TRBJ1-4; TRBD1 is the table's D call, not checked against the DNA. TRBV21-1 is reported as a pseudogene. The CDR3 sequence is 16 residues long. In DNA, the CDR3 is TGTGCCAGCAGCTCGGACAGGGGTAGGGCTAATGAAAAACTGTTTTTT. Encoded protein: CASSSDRGRANEKLFF.

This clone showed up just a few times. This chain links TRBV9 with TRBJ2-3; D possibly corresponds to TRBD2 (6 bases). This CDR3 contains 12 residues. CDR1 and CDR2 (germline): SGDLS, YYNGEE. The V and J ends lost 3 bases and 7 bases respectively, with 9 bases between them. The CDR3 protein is CASSGDLYTQYF. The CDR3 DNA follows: TGTGCCAGCAGCGGGGACTTATATACGCAGTATTTT. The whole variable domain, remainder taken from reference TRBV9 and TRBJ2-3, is DSGVTQTPKHLITATGQRVTLRCSPRSGDLSVYWYQQSLDQGLQFLIQYYNGEERAKGNILERFSAQQFPDLHSELNLSSLELGDSALYFCASSGDLYTQYFGPGTRLTVL.

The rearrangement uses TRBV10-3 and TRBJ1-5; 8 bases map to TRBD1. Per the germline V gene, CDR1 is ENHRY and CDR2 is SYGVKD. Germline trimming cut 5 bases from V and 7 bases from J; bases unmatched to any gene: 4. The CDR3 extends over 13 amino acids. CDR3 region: CAISTGGGQPQHF. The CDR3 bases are TGTGCCATCAGTACAGGGGGTGGGCAGCCCCAGCATTTT.

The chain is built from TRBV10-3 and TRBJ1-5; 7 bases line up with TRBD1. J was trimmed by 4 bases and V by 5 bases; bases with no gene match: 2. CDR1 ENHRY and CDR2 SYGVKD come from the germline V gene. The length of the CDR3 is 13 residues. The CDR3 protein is CAISLDRNQPQHF. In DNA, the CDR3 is TGTGCCATCAGTTTGGACAGGAATCAGCCCCAGCATTTT.

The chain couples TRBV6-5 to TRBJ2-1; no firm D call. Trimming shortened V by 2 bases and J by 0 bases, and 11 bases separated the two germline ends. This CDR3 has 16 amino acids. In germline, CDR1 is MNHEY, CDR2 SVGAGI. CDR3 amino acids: CASSYLPESSYNEQFF. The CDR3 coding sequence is TGTGCCAGCAGTTACCTCCCCGAGAGCTCCTACAATGAGCAGTTCTTC.

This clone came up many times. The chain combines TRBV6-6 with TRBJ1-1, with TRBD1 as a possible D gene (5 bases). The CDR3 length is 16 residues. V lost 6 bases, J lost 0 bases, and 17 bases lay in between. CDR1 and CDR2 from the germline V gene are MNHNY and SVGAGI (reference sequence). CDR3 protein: CASRFTSQGMNTEAFF. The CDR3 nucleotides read TGTGCCAGCAGGTTCACATCCCAGGGTATGAACACTGAAGCTTTCTTT.

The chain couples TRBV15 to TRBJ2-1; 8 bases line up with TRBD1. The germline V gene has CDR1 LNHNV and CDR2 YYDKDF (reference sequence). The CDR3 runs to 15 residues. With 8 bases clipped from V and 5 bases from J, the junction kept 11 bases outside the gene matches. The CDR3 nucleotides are TGTGCCACCGCACCTCGGGGACAGGCAAACAATGAGCAGTTCTTC. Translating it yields CATAPRGQANNEQFF.

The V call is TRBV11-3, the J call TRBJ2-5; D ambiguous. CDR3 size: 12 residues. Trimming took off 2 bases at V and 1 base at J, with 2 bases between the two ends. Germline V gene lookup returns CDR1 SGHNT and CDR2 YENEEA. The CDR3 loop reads CASSLTQETQYF. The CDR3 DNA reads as TGTGCCAGCAGCTTAACCCAAGAGACCCAGTACTTC. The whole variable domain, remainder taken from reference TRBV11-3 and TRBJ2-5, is EAGVVQSPRYKIIEKKQPVAFWCNPISGHNTLYWYLQNLGQGPELLIRYENEEAVDDSQLPKDRFSAERLKGVDSTLKIQPAELGDSAVYLCASSLTQETQYFGPGTRLLVL.

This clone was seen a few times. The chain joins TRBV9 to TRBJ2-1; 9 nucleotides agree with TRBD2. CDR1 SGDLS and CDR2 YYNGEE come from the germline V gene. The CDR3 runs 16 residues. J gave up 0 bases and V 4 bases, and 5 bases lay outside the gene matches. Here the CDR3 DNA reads TGTGCCAGCAGCCTTAGCGGGAGTAGCTCCTACAATGAGCAGTTCTTC. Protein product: CASSLSGSSSYNEQFF.

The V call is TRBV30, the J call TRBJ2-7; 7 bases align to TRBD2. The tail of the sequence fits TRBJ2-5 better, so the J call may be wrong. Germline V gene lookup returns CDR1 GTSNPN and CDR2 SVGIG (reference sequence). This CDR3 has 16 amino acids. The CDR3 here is CAWKTVRLAAKETQYF. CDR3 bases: TGTGCCTGGAAGACGGTTCGCCTAGCGGCCAAAGAGACCCAGTACTTC.

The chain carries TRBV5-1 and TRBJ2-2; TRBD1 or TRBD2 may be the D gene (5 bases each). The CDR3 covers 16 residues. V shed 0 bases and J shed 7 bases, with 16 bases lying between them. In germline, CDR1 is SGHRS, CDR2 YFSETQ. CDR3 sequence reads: CASSLVGTPLDGELFF. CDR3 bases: TGCGCCAGCAGCTTGGTCGGGACCCCCCTGGACGGGGAGCTGTTTTTT.

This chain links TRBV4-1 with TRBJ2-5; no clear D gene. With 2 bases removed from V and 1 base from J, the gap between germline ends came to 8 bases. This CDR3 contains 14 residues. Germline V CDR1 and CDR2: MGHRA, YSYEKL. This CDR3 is CASSQLPVQETQYF. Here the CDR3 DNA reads TGCGCCAGCAGCCAACTGCCAGTCCAAGAGACCCAGTACTTC.

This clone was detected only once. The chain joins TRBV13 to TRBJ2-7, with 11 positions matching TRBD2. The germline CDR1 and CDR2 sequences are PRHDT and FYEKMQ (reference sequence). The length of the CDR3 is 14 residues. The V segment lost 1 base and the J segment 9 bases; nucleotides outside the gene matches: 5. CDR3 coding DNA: TGTGCCAGCAGCTTAGTACTAGCGGGAGAGGGGCAGTACTTC. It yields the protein CASSLVLAGEGQYF.

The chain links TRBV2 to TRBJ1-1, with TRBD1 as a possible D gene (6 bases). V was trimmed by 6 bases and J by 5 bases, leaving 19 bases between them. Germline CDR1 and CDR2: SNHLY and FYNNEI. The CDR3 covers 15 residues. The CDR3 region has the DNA TGTGCCAGCAGGCAGGGGTCGGGGAGAGGTACTGAAGCTTTCTTT. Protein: CASRQGSGRGTEAFF.

CDR3 sequence: CASSQYLRDRAIDEQYF. CDR3 bases: TGCGCCAGCAGCCAGTACCTCCGGGACAGGGCCATTGACGAGCAGTACTTC. The chain joins TRBV4-3 to TRBJ2-7; TRBD1 agrees at 9 bases. Germline CDR1 is LGHNA and CDR2 is YSLEER. The CDR3 is 17 residues long. J was trimmed by 5 bases and V by 3 bases; bases with no gene match: 14.

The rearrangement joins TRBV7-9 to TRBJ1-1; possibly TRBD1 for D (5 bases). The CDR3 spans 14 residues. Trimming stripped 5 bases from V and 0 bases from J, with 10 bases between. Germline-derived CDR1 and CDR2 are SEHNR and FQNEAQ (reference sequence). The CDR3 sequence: CASSKTVMNTEAFF. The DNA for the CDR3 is TGTGCCAGCAGCAAGACAGTCATGAACACTGAAGCTTTCTTT.

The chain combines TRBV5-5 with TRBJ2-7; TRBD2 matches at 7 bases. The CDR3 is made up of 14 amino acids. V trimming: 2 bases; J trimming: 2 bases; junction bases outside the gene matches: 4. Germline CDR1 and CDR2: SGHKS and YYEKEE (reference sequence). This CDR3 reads CASSFQGGAYEQYF. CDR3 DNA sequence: TGTGCCAGCAGCTTTCAGGGAGGGGCCTACGAGCAGTACTTC. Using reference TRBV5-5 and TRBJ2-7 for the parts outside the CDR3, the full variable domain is DAGVTQSPTHLIKTRGQQVTLRCSPISGHKSVSWYQQVLGQGPQFIFQYYEKEERGRGNFPDRFSARQFPNYSSELNVNALLLGDSALYLCASSFQGGAYEQYFGPGTRLTVT.

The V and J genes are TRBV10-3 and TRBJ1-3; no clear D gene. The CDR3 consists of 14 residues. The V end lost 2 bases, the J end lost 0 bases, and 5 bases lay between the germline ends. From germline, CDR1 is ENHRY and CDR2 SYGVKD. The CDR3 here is CAISEVTSGNTIYF. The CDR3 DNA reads TGTGCCATCAGTGAGGTTACCTCTGGAAACACCATATATTTT.

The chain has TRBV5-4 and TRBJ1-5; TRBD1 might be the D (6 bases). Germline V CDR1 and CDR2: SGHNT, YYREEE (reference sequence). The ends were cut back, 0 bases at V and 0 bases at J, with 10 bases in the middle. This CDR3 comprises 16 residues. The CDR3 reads CASSLGGGDSNQPQHF. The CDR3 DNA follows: TGTGCCAGCAGCTTGGGGGGGGGCGATAGCAATCAGCCCCAGCATTTT.